This section outlines one T cell receptor (beta chain) sequence together with its context. The antigen remains undetermined. The data derive from a study of post-analysis software for immune sequencing data. In the study overall: As for disease course, relapsing-remitting, secondary progressive and progressive-relapsing multiple sclerosis were all included.

Tagging with unique molecular identifiers was a feature of the TCR beta cDNA libraries. Approximately 0.5 million cDNA molecules were recovered from an input of roughly 0.85 to 10 million T cells. TCRdb reprocessed the PCR reads with MiXCR, giving one entry per CDR3 protein. The table shows some 450,000 distinct CDR3 sequences, with roughly 45% occurring only once. Overall study results and limits: Elevated frequency relative to controls characterized 4 or 5 TRBV segments in patients, TRBV5-6, TRBV5-1 and TRBV20-1 among them. Compared against controls, patients with multiple sclerosis displayed significantly lower normalized Chao1 diversity.

This CDR3 is 15 amino acids long. V gave up 5 bases and J gave up 6 bases, with 19 bases separating them. Germline CDR1 and CDR2: MNHEY and SVGAGI. Sequencing was done on a sample of blood. This chain joins TRBV6-5 and TRBJ1-2; D remains unclear. This clonotype was obtained from a girl aged 5 to 17 with multiple sclerosis. The CDR3 is CASSPFDEGQDGYTF. The CDR3 DNA sequence: TGTGCCAGCAGTCCCTTCGACGAGGGTCAAGATGGCTACACCTTC.